This section outlines one TCR beta chain sequence together with its context. This clone was counted only a few times. Its target antigen remains unknown. Per-nucleotide qualities are absent, and no much larger clonotype sits a single base away. The data stem from a study of beta chain features in type 1 diabetes (dated by TCRdb to the late 2010s). At the level of the whole study: No differences in mean age, gender distribution, total cell number or subset yield were found between patients and healthy donors. The study compared the TCRB repertoires of sorted circulating CD4+ T cell subsets in recently diagnosed type 1 diabetes patients with those in matched healthy donors. Across all samples, fewer than 130 million sorted cells were examined, and cell number per subset correlated strongly with RNA yield. Naive and central memory subsets were obtained from all 30 or so donors, but regulatory and stem cell-like memory subsets were isolated from only 8 patients and about 8 healthy donors. General findings and caveats noted by the study authors: Shorter templates might be favored by PCR, yet because patient and control samples were amplified and corrected together, any such skew would affect both groups equally. Patients with type 1 diabetes made fewer insertions and deleted more nucleotides at VDJ recombination sites, implying thymic rearrangement abnormalities. Because small numbers of individuals were included in the HLA sub-analyses, any influence of HLA type on TCRB rearrangement was left unresolved. Because cDNA was sequenced instead of genomic DNA, highly expressing activated cells could be over-represented, though the groups showed no difference in activation or CD3 levels. Type 1 diabetes patients showed a moderate but significant shortening of TCRB CDR3 length in all four CD4+ subsets. Naive, central memory and regulatory TCRB repertoires appeared more similar among patients than among healthy donors.

CDR3 length: 13 amino acids, cysteine to phenylalanine. The entry retains the CDR3 DNA only, 39 bases that are in frame from base 1. CDR1 and CDR2 (SSHAT, FNYEAQ) derive from the germline V gene (reference sequence). At the junction V is shortened by 1 base and J by 8 bases, with 9 bases in between. All of the isolated RNA was reverse transcribed with the High Capacity cDNA Reverse Transcription Kit, so expressed TCRB transcripts were sequenced. Deep immunoSEQ sequencing was applied to naive, central memory and regulatory T cell samples, giving an average of about 3.8 million total reads per sample. After sorted cells were lysed in RLT buffer, RNA was extracted with DNase-treated RNeasy Micro or Mini kits, with the choice depending on cell number. To prevent cross-contamination, each cell subset was processed individually, whereas patient and healthy donor samples were processed jointly. TCRB sequences were amplified from cDNA with the immunoSEQ multiplex PCR, producing 87-bp fragments spanning the CDR3 region. Amplicons were sequenced on the Illumina HiSeq platform. Processing in the source paper ran as follows. PCR bias was corrected computationally using synthetic template baselines, and reads within Hamming distance 2 were collapsed, with unmergeable singletons discarded. Reads were aligned against IMGT so that V, D and J genes, CDR3 length and insertions or deletions at six rearrangement sites could be assigned. Within each subset, clonotype counts were normalized to sorted cell number, and only after that were true diversity and Gini coefficients computed with the tcR R package. The overlap coefficient, calculated on TCRB nucleotide sequences, was used to measure repertoire sharing. Out-of-frame TCRB sequences from naive cells were analyzed as a proxy for the pre-selection repertoire. Drawn from immuneACCESS, this table holds only the in-frame rearrangements with V and J called that TCRdb kept. Clones are partly lost; checked studies trace under half to an unresolved V gene and leave the rest unexplained. V and J calls and clone size are as listed in that table; D and trimming were resolved from the DNA. A total of hundreds of thousands of clones appear in this sample, about an eighth of them only once. About 0.02% of the sample comes from the top ten.

A single peripheral blood draw of around 120 mL on average was collected from each donor into heparinised tubes. Naive, central memory, regulatory and stem cell-like memory CD4+ T cells were sorted on a BD FACSAria II using a panel including CD45RO, CCR7, CD25, CD127, CD95 and CD27. A purity above 95% was achieved for all sorted populations. PBMCs were isolated immediately by Lymphoprep density gradient centrifugation and stained directly without culture. So that batch effects would be minimized, each experiment stained and sorted samples in pairs, pairing one healthy donor with one patient. The rearranged segments are TRBV7-7 and TRBJ2-1; TRBD1 is perhaps the D gene, given 5 matching bases. This sequence originates from a man between 18 and 35 years old with type 1 diabetes. Specimen: naive CD4+ T cells from blood. Per the publication, the cell subset or site label means: true naive CD4+ T cells. The bases read TGTGCCAGCAGCTTAGAGGTAGGGGATGAGCAGTTCTTC. Translated, this gives CASSLEVGDEQFF.